The T cell receptor (beta chain) under discussion was sequenced for a study of blood T cells in healthy people across ages. Findings and caveats of the study: Naive and antigen-experienced cells could not be conclusively compared, given unsorted PBMCs.

Around 9 milliliters of peripheral blood were drawn from each donor into EDTA-treated tubes. Per sample, no less than 5.5 micrograms of total RNA were extracted. The CDR3 spans 12 residues. Germline assignment: CDR1 MDHEN and CDR2 SYDVKM. With 7 bases removed from V and 3 bases from J, the gap between germline ends came to 7 bases. Primers used in a second PCR of about 6 to 11 cycles were a sample-barcoded 5' primer and a J-beta primer mix. TCRdb reprocessed the 5' RACE reads with MiXCR, giving one entry per CDR3 protein. The table shows 800,000 to 1,300,000 distinct CDR3 sequences, with approximately 25% occurring only once. A remark on this clonotype: Its antigen is still unknown.

The same sample was also studied in work on T cells of mothers and their children. That source notes: Not a single persistent microchimeric T cell clone was detected.

The chain has TRBV28 and TRBJ1-3; no definite D call. The sequence came from a girl aged 2-10 years in good health. The source material was blood. The CDR3 bases are TGTGCCAGCACGACTGATGGAAACACCATATATTTT. Translation: CASTTDGNTIYF.